This TCR beta chain was captured by sequencing in a study of T cells after yellow fever vaccination. Template switching with 5'RACE generated the TCR cDNA and added a universal primer site and UMIs. TCRdb processed the 5' RACE reads anew with MiXCR; each CDR3 protein has one entry. The sample includes 250,000 to 300,000 distinct CDR3 sequences, 10% to 15% seen only once; the top ten take about 0.54%. The V gene end was trimmed by 5 bases and the J gene end by 2 bases; junction bases not matched to a gene: 3. The CDR3 consists of 14 residues. Germline loops: CDR1 LNHDA, CDR2 SQIVND (reference sequence).

The rearrangement uses TRBV19 and TRBJ2-1; the match to TRBD2 covers 7 bases. The TCR comes from a man under 40 who received the YFV17D yellow fever vaccine. The sequenced sample was CD4+ T cells sorted from PBMCs, obtained 45 days after the yellow fever booster vaccination. CDR3 nucleotide sequence: TGTGCCAGTAGTCCCGGGACTACCTACAATGAGCAGTTCTTC. It is translated as CASSPGTTYNEQFF.